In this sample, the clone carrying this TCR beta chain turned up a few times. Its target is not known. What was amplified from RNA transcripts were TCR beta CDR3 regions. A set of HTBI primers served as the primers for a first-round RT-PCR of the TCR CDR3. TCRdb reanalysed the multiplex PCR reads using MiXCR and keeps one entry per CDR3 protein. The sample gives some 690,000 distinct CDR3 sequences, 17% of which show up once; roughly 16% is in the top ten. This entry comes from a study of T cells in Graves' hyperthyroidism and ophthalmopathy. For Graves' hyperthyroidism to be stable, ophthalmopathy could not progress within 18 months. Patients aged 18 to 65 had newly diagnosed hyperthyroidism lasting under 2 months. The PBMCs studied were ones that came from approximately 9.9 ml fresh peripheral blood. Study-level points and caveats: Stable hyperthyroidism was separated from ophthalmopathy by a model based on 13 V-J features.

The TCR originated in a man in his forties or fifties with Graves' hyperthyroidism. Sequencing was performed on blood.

This CDR3 is CASSVGTSGGGEQFF. CDR3 in DNA: TGTGCCAGCAGCGTAGGGACTAGCGGAGGGGGTGAGCAGTTCTTC. The chain carries TRBV9 and TRBJ2-1; TRBD2 matches at 10 bases. The germline CDR1 and CDR2 sequences are SGDLS and YYNGEE. The CDR3 runs to 15 residues. V shed 0 bases, J shed 9 bases, and the junction held 6 bases outside the gene matches.